A single sample gave rise to the 32 T cell receptor beta chains below, sequenced in a study of shared clonotypes between healthy human individuals. Sequencing used immunoSEQ multiplex PCR; TCRdb keeps in-frame clones, though not all of them. The data show 1.4 million to 1.5 million clones, with over 95% seen just once and approximately 1.1% held by the top ten. Sequencing was performed on naive CD4+ T cells sorted from blood. Subset in this sample: CD45RA+ positively selected. Every receptor here comes from a man aged 25-45 years in good health.

The chain couples TRBV25-1 to TRBJ1-5; D is undetermined. V lost 1 base to trimming and J lost 4 bases, with 8 bases between them. Germline assignment: CDR1 MGHDK and CDR2 SYGVNS. The CDR3 contains 14 residues. CDR3 sequence reads: CASSESGKNQPQHF. In nucleotides, the CDR3 is TGTGCCAGCAGTGAATCCGGTAAGAATCAGCCCCAGCATTTT. Supplemented by reference TRBV25-1 and TRBJ1-5, the full variable domain reads EADIYQTPRYLVIGTGKKITLECSQTMGHDKMYWYQQDPGMELHLIHYSYGVNSTEKGDLSSESTVSRIRTEHFPLTLESARPSHTSQYLCASSESGKNQPQHFGDGTRLSIL.

This chain uses TRBV7-8 with TRBJ1-5, with D possibly matching TRBD1 (6 bases). With 2 bases removed from V and 0 bases from J, the gap between germline ends came to 20 bases. The CDR3 has 19 amino acids. The germline gives CDR1 SGHVS, CDR2 FQNEAQ. The DNA for the CDR3 is TGTGCCAGCAGCTTAAGTAGCCGACGCGGGGGGCTTAGCAATCAGCCCCAGCATTTT. Residues: CASSLSSRRGGLSNQPQHF. The full variable domain, in which reference TRBV7-8 and TRBJ1-5 provide the parts outside the CDR3, is GAGVSQSPRYKVAKRGQDVALRCDPISGHVSLFWYQQALGQGPEFLTYFQNEAQLDKSGLPSDRFFAERPEGSVSTLKIQRTQQEDSAVYLCASSLSSRRGGLSNQPQHFGDGTRLSIL.

V and J are TRBV7-3 and TRBJ2-1, with D possibly being TRBD2 (6 bases). Germline V CDR1 and CDR2: SGHTA, FQGTGA. V gave up 7 bases and J gave up 6 bases, with 13 bases separating them. This CDR3 is 13 amino acids long. The CDR3 here is CASKVGGTNEQFF. CDR3 DNA sequence: TGTGCCAGCAAGGTCGGCGGGACCAATGAGCAGTTCTTC.

CDR3 DNA sequence: TGTGCCAGCAGTGAAAAGGTGGGACTAGCGGGAGGCCGAGCTCCCTACGAGCAGTACTTC. Residues: CASSEKVGLAGGRAPYEQYF. The J gene is TRBJ2-7, the V gene TRBV6-1, with TRBD2 identical over 15 bases. With 2 bases clipped from V and 2 bases from J, the junction kept 13 bases outside the gene matches. Germline V gene lookup returns CDR1 MNHNS and CDR2 SASEGT. This CDR3 spans 20 amino acids.

Turning to this clone: Other nucleotide sequences from this sample produce the same CDR3. The chain joins TRBV18 to TRBJ1-5, with TRBD1 as a possible D gene (5 bases). Deletions cut 0 bases from V and 2 bases from J, with 5 bases between. The CDR3 spans 14 residues. Per the germline V gene, CDR1 is KGHSH and CDR2 is LQKENI. CDR3 residues: CASSPPGGNQPQHF. CDR3 coding DNA: TGTGCCAGCTCACCACCGGGGGGCAATCAGCCCCAGCATTTT. Using reference TRBV18 and TRBJ1-5 for the parts outside the CDR3, the full variable domain is NAGVMQNPRHLVRRRGQEARLRCSPMKGHSHVYWYRQLPEEGLKFMVYLQKENIIDESGMPKERFSAEFPKEGPSILRIQQVVRGDSAAYFCASSPPGGNQPQHFGDGTRLSIL.

This chain links TRBV29-1 with TRBJ2-5; D unclear. Germline V gene data show CDR1 as SQVTM and CDR2 as ANQGSEA. V was pared by 3 bases and J by 1 base, with 6 bases between. The CDR3 consists of 12 residues. The CDR3 DNA sequence: TGCAGCGTTGAGATCGCCCAAGAGACCCAGTACTTC. As protein: CSVEIAQETQYF.

As to this clone: Other nucleotide sequences in the sample specify the same CDR3. This rearrangement joins TRBV5-4 to TRBJ2-3; D ambiguous. The CDR3 is 14 amino acids. Trimming removed 0 bases at V and 0 bases at J, with 5 bases between. Germline V gives CDR1 SGHNT, CDR2 YYREEE (reference sequence). Here the CDR3 DNA reads TGTGCCAGCAGCTTGGTTGGGAGCACAGATACGCAGTATTTT. Encoded protein: CASSLVGSTDTQYF.

The rearrangement uses TRBV5-1 and TRBJ2-3; no firm D call. The CDR3 sequence is 13 residues long. Per the germline V gene, CDR1 is SGHRS and CDR2 is YFSETQ. Between the trimmed V and J ends, which lost 5 bases and 0 bases, there was a span of 7 bases. Here the CDR3 reads CASSHTSTDTQYF. CDR3 in DNA: TGCGCCAGCAGTCATACAAGCACAGATACGCAGTATTTT.

The rearrangement uses TRBV6-1 and TRBJ2-7; no reliable D call. The CDR3 is 13 amino acids. Germline CDR1 and CDR2: MNHNS and SASEGT. Trimming left V 2 bases short and J 9 bases short, with 14 bases between. The chain's CDR3 is CASSEQVKTPQYF. The CDR3 nucleotides are TGTGCCAGCAGTGAACAGGTCAAAACTCCGCAGTACTTC.

V usage is TRBV28 and J usage is TRBJ1-2; D is uncertain. Germline V lookup: CDR1 MDHEN, CDR2 SYDVKM. This CDR3 is built from 14 residues. Trimming removed 3 bases at V and 4 bases at J, with 12 bases between. Here the CDR3 DNA reads TGTGCCAGCAGTTTGTTAGTCCCCTCCTATGGCTACACCTTC. Translated: CASSLLVPSYGYTF.

The rearrangement links TRBV11-3 to TRBJ2-2; possibly TRBD1 or TRBD2 for D (9 bases each). This CDR3 has 17 amino acids. The germline CDR1 and CDR2 sequences are SGHNT and YENEEA. Trimming shortened V by 6 bases and J by 5 bases, and 22 bases separated the two germline ends. CDR3: CASSSSGGTGYTGELFF. CDR3 in DNA: TGTGCCAGCAGTAGCAGCGGGGGGACAGGGTATACCGGGGAGCTGTTTTTT.

This sequence joins TRBV19 and TRBJ2-6, with D possibly TRBD2 on 6 matching bases. V dropped 5 bases and J dropped 4 bases, with 12 bases sitting between them. The germline V gene has CDR1 LNHDA and CDR2 SQIVND (reference sequence). This CDR3 spans 15 amino acids. The CDR3 DNA sequence: TGTGCCAGTAGTCTCCGGGACTTCGGGGCCAACGTCCTGACTTTC. This gives the protein CASSLRDFGANVLTF. Full variable domain (outside the CDR3, taken from reference TRBV19 and TRBJ2-6): DGGITQSPKYLFRKEGQNVTLSCEQNLNHDAMYWYRQDPGQGLRLIYYSQIVNDFQKGDIAEGYSVSREKKESFPLTVTSAQKNPTAFYLCASSLRDFGANVLTFGAGSRLTVL.

V and J are TRBV7-2 and TRBJ2-6, with D perhaps TRBD1 (6 bases). Germline CDR1 reads SGHTA; CDR2 reads FQGNSA. The CDR3 totals 17 residues. The V and J ends lost 4 bases and 0 bases respectively, with 13 bases between them. CDR3: CASSSAGTISGANVLTF. CDR3 DNA: TGTGCCAGCAGCTCCGCCGGGACAATCTCTGGGGCCAACGTCCTGACTTTC.

The V gene is TRBV6-1, the J gene TRBJ1-1; tentatively, D is TRBD1 (5 bases). V shed 4 bases and J shed 5 bases, with 11 bases lying between them. The CDR3 extends over 13 amino acids. Germline V gene lookup returns CDR1 MNHNS and CDR2 SASEGT. The CDR3 nucleotides read TGTGCCAGCAGTGTACAGGTGGTGACTGAAGCTTTCTTT. Amino acids: CASSVQVVTEAFF.

The chain carries TRBV5-4 and TRBJ2-2; D perhaps matches TRBD1 (6 bases). This CDR3 contains 16 residues. Per the germline V gene, CDR1 is SGHNT and CDR2 is YYREEE (reference sequence). The V end lost 3 bases, the J end lost 6 bases, and 18 bases lay between the germline ends. CDR3 region: CASSWGTKLPAGELFF. CDR3 nucleotides: TGTGCCAGCAGCTGGGGGACAAAGCTTCCCGCCGGGGAGCTGTTTTTT. The whole variable domain, filled in from reference TRBV5-4 and TRBJ2-2, reads ETGVTQSPTHLIKTRGQQVTLRCSSQSGHNTVSWYQQALGQGPQFIFQYYREEENGRGNFPPRFSGLQFPNYSSELNVNALELDDSALYLCASSWGTKLPAGELFFGEGSRLTVL.

The chain recombines TRBV7-8 with TRBJ2-5, with TRBD1 identical over 11 bases. The CDR3 covers 16 residues. Germline CDR1 reads SGHVS; CDR2 reads FQNEAQ. Germline trimming cut 4 bases from V and 6 bases from J; bases unmatched to any gene: 10. In DNA form, the CDR3 reads TGTGCCAGCAGCTCGGACAGGGGGCTGACACAAAAGACCCAGTACTTC. This codes for CASSSDRGLTQKTQYF. Full variable domain (rest looked up from reference TRBV7-8 and TRBJ2-5): GAGVSQSPRYKVAKRGQDVALRCDPISGHVSLFWYQQALGQGPEFLTYFQNEAQLDKSGLPSDRFFAERPEGSVSTLKIQRTQQEDSAVYLCASSSDRGLTQKTQYFGPGTRLLVL.

The rearrangement links TRBV27 to TRBJ2-5, with TRBD2 matching over 8 bases. The CDR3 totals 14 residues. CDR1 MNHEY and CDR2 SMNVEV come from the germline V gene (reference sequence). V lost 5 bases and J lost 3; bases outside the gene matches: 5. This CDR3 is CASSIIAGKETQYF. The CDR3, as DNA: TGTGCCAGCAGTATTATAGCGGGAAAAGAGACCCAGTACTTC.

Remarks on this clone: The sample holds other DNA sequences that translate to the same CDR3. The J gene is TRBJ2-7, the V gene TRBV5-1; 11 bases are a match to TRBD2. The CDR3 spans 15 residues. Germline CDR1 reads SGHRS; CDR2 reads YFSETQ. V dropped 0 bases and J dropped 3; count of bases not matched to a gene: 2. The CDR3 region is CASSLVLAGGYEQYF. DNA of the CDR3: TGCGCCAGCAGCTTGGTTCTAGCGGGGGGCTACGAGCAGTACTTC.

The V and J genes are TRBV7-8 and TRBJ2-7; D is possibly TRBD1 or TRBD2 (5 bases each). Germline lookup yields CDR1 SGHVS and CDR2 FQNEAQ. The V and J ends lost 0 bases and 9 bases respectively, with 18 bases between them. This CDR3 region has 15 residues. The CDR3 nucleotides read TGTGCCAGCAGCTTAGCTCTTTCCGGGGCGTCAGGGCAGTACTTC. Translating it yields CASSLALSGASGQYF.

The chain uses TRBV7-2 and TRBJ2-1; the D gene is possibly TRBD1 (6 bases). This CDR3 is built from 15 residues. The V and J ends lost 3 bases and 0 bases respectively, with 9 bases between them. Per the germline V gene, CDR1 is SGHTA and CDR2 is FQGNSA. The chain's CDR3 is CASSFTGSSYNEQFF. The CDR3, as DNA: TGTGCCAGCAGCTTTACAGGGAGCTCCTACAATGAGCAGTTCTTC. Together with reference TRBV7-2 and TRBJ2-1, the CDR3 gives the full variable domain: GAGVSQSPSNKVTEKGKDVELRCDPISGHTALYWYRQSLGQGLEFLIYFQGNSAPDKSGLPSDRFSAERTGGSVSTLTIQRTQQEDSAVYLCASSFTGSSYNEQFFGPGTRLTVL.

The rearrangement links TRBV6-5 to TRBJ2-7, with unresolved D. The ends were cut back, 3 bases at V and 2 bases at J, with 14 bases in the middle. This CDR3 is 15 amino acids long. Germline-derived CDR1 and CDR2 are MNHEY and SVGAGI. CDR3 DNA sequence: TGTGCCAGCAGTTATTTGGCAGCGCAAGCCTACGAGCAGTACTTC. Encoded protein: CASSYLAAQAYEQYF.

This chain uses TRBV7-9 with TRBJ2-7, with D maybe TRBD1 (6 bases). Germline values: CDR1 SEHNR, CDR2 FQNEAQ (reference sequence). V was cut by 10 bases and J by 3 bases, with 10 bases left in between. The length of the CDR3 is 11 residues. The CDR3 region has the DNA TGTGCCATCTGGACAGACTACGAGCAGTACTTC. Translating it yields CAIWTDYEQYF.

V usage is TRBV5-1 and J usage is TRBJ2-7, with 7 bases matching TRBD1. V gave up 1 base and J gave up 4 bases; unmatched junction bases: 11. The CDR3 is 16 residues long. CDR1 SGHRS and CDR2 YFSETQ come from the germline V gene. The CDR3 coding sequence is TGCGCCAGCAGCTTGTCGGCCCCTGGCAGGGGGTACGAGCAGTACTTC. It yields the protein CASSLSAPGRGYEQYF.

The chain combines TRBV15 with TRBJ1-1; maybe TRBD1 (6 bases). The germline gives CDR1 LNHNV, CDR2 YYDKDF (reference sequence). The V and J ends lost 4 bases and 1 base respectively, with 22 bases between them. The CDR3 has 18 amino acids. The CDR3 region has the DNA TGTGCCACCAGCAAATTAATGGGACGGGGGGCTGGGAACACTGAAGCTTTCTTT. Translated: CATSKLMGRGAGNTEAFF.

V and J are TRBV6-6 and TRBJ1-2; D is undetermined. Between the trimmed V and J ends, which lost 2 bases and 1 base, there was a span of 8 bases. This CDR3 has 14 amino acids. Looked up from germline, CDR1 is MNHNY and CDR2 is SVGAGI (reference sequence). The CDR3 protein is CASSYDVGNYGYTF. CDR3 coding DNA: TGTGCCAGCAGTTACGACGTCGGTAACTATGGCTACACCTTC.

The CDR3 here is CASSLTPIFINEKLFF. CDR3 bases: TGTGCCAGCAGCCTAACCCCAATTTTCATTAATGAAAAACTGTTTTTT. The V gene is TRBV7-2, the J gene TRBJ1-4; D is ambiguous. This CDR3 contains 16 residues. With 5 bases removed from V and 4 bases from J, the gap between germline ends came to 17 bases. Germline CDR1 SGHTA, CDR2 FQGNSA.

With regard to this clone: The sample contains more than one DNA sequence encoding this CDR3. The chain combines TRBV28 with TRBJ2-3, with D unclear. The CDR3 sequence is 12 residues long. Germline CDR1 and CDR2: MDHEN and SYDVKM. Trimming removed 8 bases at V and 2 bases at J, with 8 bases between. CDR3 loop: CASSPATDTQYF. Written as DNA, the CDR3 is TGTGCCAGCTCCCCCGCCACAGATACGCAGTATTTT.

The V gene is TRBV7-3, the J gene TRBJ2-1, with D hard to call. The CDR3 is 13 residues long. The V gene lost 1 base and the J gene lost 10 bases, with 11 bases spanning the gap. Looked up from germline, CDR1 is SGHTA and CDR2 is FQGTGA. This CDR3 is CASSLMSAREQFF. DNA of the CDR3: TGTGCCAGCAGCTTAATGTCGGCCCGAGAGCAGTTCTTC.

The genes are TRBV20-1 and TRBJ2-7; D is undetermined. V lost 5 bases and J lost 4, with 9 bases in between. From germline, CDR1 is DFQATT and CDR2 SNEGSKA (reference sequence). The length of the CDR3 is 11 residues. CDR3 DNA sequence: TGCAGTGCTTCAGCAAGTTACGAGCAGTACTTC. It specifies CSASASYEQYF.

The gene calls are TRBV5-1 and TRBJ2-7, with D tentatively TRBD1 (6 bases). V lost 0 bases to trimming and J lost 2 bases, with 9 bases between them. This CDR3 contains 14 residues. In germline, CDR1 is SGHRS, CDR2 YFSETQ. The CDR3, as DNA: TGCGCCAGCAGCTTGGACAGGGTTACCTACGAGCAGTACTTC. Translating it yields CASSLDRVTYEQYF.

A single count supports this clone. CDR3 DNA: TGCGCCAGCAGCTTGGCGGGACAGATCAATCAGCCCCAGCATTTT. Residues: CASSLAGQINQPQHF. The chain combines TRBV5-1 with TRBJ1-5; the match to TRBD1 covers 7 bases. CDR3 length equals 15 residues. CDR1 is SGHRS and CDR2 is YFSETQ in the germline V gene. The trim removed 0 bases at V and 3 bases at J, leaving 3 bases unmatched.

V usage is TRBV5-1 and J usage is TRBJ1-5; perhaps TRBD1 as D (6 bases). The length of the CDR3 is 17 residues. V was trimmed by 0 bases and J by 0 bases, leaving 13 bases between them. Germline V lookup: CDR1 SGHRS, CDR2 YFSETQ. The CDR3 nucleotides are TGCGCCAGCAGCTTGGGGGAACAGGGATATAGCAATCAGCCCCAGCATTTT. Protein product: CASSLGEQGYSNQPQHF. Together with reference TRBV5-1 and TRBJ1-5, the CDR3 gives the full variable domain: KAGVTQTPRYLIKTRGQQVTLSCSPISGHRSVSWYQQTPGQGLQFLFEYFSETQRNKGNFPGRFSGRQFSNSRSEMNVSTLELGDSALYLCASSLGEQGYSNQPQHFGDGTRLSIL.